Reported below is one TCR beta chain. The read stops 3 residues short of the end of the CDR3; the missing end is completed from the germline J gene. The CDR3 contains 15 residues. Per germline, CDR1 SGHTA and CDR2 FQGNSA. J was trimmed by 3 bases and V by 5 bases; bases with no gene match: 6. The sample originates from a study of Tregs in tolerant kidney transplant recipients. Profiled with immunoSEQ multiplex PCR; TCRdb holds only in-frame clones, not every one. This listing includes roughly 50,000 clones. CD4+CD25+CD127- Tregs, CD4+CD25- non-Tregs, CD4 and CD8 cells were sorted. The chain combines TRBV7-2 with TRBJ2-7; 11 nucleotides align to TRBD2. Material: CD4+ T cells from blood, obtained before the transplant. This TCR came from a human donor who received a combined kidney and bone marrow transplant. CDR3 sequence: CASSPAGTSGYEQYF. CDR3 DNA, as far as it was read: TGTGCCAGCAGCCCGGCCGGGACTAGCGGCTACGAG.